The 16 T cell receptor beta chains given below trace back to one sample, sequenced in a study of cytomegalovirus exposure and HLA in healthy donors (TCRdb year 2017). Preparation of the library involved the immunoSEQ multiplex PCR assay. The multiplex PCR relied on a mix of 60 forward primers for TCR Vbeta segments and 13 reverse primers for TCR Jbeta segments. TCRdb mirrors the immuneACCESS table, restricted to in-frame sequences. Some clones are absent from its copies; in checked studies, under half trace to an unresolved V gene, and the reason for the others is unknown. The sample table holds about 110,000 clones, of which 76% were seen once. Of the sample, roughly 8.2% falls within the top ten clones. The sample consisted of PBMCs. All receptors derive from a woman in her forties or fifties in good health and CMV-seropositive.

The chain employs TRBV2 and TRBJ1-3, with a weak D call TRBD1 (6 bases). Germline values: CDR1 SNHLY, CDR2 FYNNEI. This CDR3 has 14 amino acids. V was trimmed by 5 bases and J by 2 bases, leaving 10 bases between them. CDR3 bases: TGTGCCAGCAGTCGACAGGCAACTGGAAACACCATATATTTT. Protein sequence: CASSRQATGNTIYF.

This chain joins TRBV7-3 and TRBJ1-5, with D possibly being TRBD1 (5 bases). The CDR3 spans 14 residues. With 7 bases removed from V and 2 bases from J, the gap between germline ends came to 12 bases. CDR1 is SGHTA and CDR2 is FQGTGA in the germline V gene. The CDR3 loop reads CASNPGGGNQPQHF. CDR3 sequence (DNA): TGTGCCAGCAACCCGGGGGGGGGCAATCAGCCCCAGCATTTT.

This clone turned up a few times. The J gene is TRBJ1-1, the V gene TRBV6-1; TRBD1 is a possible D gene (5 bases). The ends were cut back, 2 bases at V and 2 bases at J, with 15 bases in the middle. From germline, CDR1 is MNHNS and CDR2 SASEGT. This CDR3 contains 16 residues. CDR3 loop: CASSEMAGGFNTEAFF. The CDR3 DNA reads as TGTGCCAGCAGTGAAATGGCGGGGGGATTCAACACTGAAGCTTTCTTT.

This clone was detected once. The rearrangement links TRBV7-9 to TRBJ2-3; 7 bases are a match to TRBD2. After removal of 2 bases from V and 4 bases from J, the junction contained 6 bases not matched to a gene. The CDR3 consists of 15 residues. Germline V gives CDR1 SEHNR, CDR2 FQNEAQ (reference sequence). The CDR3 DNA sequence: TGTGCCAGCAGCTTATTTGGGGGGAGGGCAGATACGCAGTATTTT. It codes for CASSLFGGRADTQYF.

V and J are TRBV7-2 and TRBJ1-1; 7 bases map to TRBD1. Germline V gene lookup returns CDR1 SGHTA and CDR2 FQGNSA. This CDR3 region has 14 residues. The ends lost 4 bases at V and 1 base at J; junction bases unmatched: 3. The CDR3: CASSWGQQNTEAFF. The CDR3 DNA reads as TGTGCCAGCAGCTGGGGACAGCAGAACACTGAAGCTTTCTTT.

The chain is built from TRBV19 and TRBJ2-5; TRBD2 matches 15 bases. Unmatched junction bases numbered 1, after V lost 6 bases and J lost 2 bases. CDR3 length equals 15 residues. Germline V gene data show CDR1 as LNHDA and CDR2 as SQIVND (reference sequence). The CDR3 protein is CASRGTSGRQETQYF. CDR3 nucleotide sequence: TGTGCCAGTAGGGGGACTAGCGGGAGGCAAGAGACCCAGTACTTC.

In its sample, this clone was seen a few times. The gene calls are TRBV12-5 and TRBJ1-5; D remains ambiguous. Per germline, CDR1 LGHNT and CDR2 FRNRAP. This CDR3 contains 17 residues. With 2 bases removed from V and 2 bases from J, the gap between germline ends came to 16 bases. The CDR3 is CASGLFRGVRGNQPQHF. For the CDR3, the DNA is TGTGCTAGTGGTTTGTTCCGGGGAGTGCGTGGCAATCAGCCCCAGCATTTT.

CDR3 in amino acids: CASSFSAGETQYF. The CDR3 DNA sequence: TGTGCCAGCAGCTTTTCCGCGGGGGAGACCCAGTACTTC. This chain links TRBV5-8 with TRBJ2-5, with a tentative D call TRBD2 (6 bases). The CDR3 sequence is 13 residues long. Trimming took off 2 bases at V and 5 bases at J, with 10 bases between the two ends. Germline V CDR1 and CDR2: SGHTS, YDEGEE.

This clone was seen a few times. V usage is TRBV5-4 and J usage is TRBJ1-3, with a weak D call TRBD1 (5 bases). Germline lookup yields CDR1 SGHNT and CDR2 YYREEE (reference sequence). Between the trimmed V and J ends, which lost 10 bases and 9 bases, there was a span of 17 bases. The CDR3 runs 12 residues. This CDR3 reads CAQTDGVGTIYF. The CDR3 nucleotides are TGTGCCCAGACAGACGGAGTCGGCACCATATATTTT.

CDR3: CASSKQGLSGNTIYF. Here the CDR3 DNA reads TGTGCCAGCAGCAAACAGGGCCTCAGTGGAAACACCATATATTTT. The chain is built from TRBV5-5 and TRBJ1-3; tentatively, D is TRBD1 (6 bases). V shed 4 bases and J shed 3 bases, with 14 bases lying between them. The CDR3 contains 15 residues. The germline V gene has CDR1 SGHKS and CDR2 YYEKEE (reference sequence). The complete variable domain, with remaining parts taken from reference TRBV5-5 and TRBJ1-3, reads DAGVTQSPTHLIKTRGQQVTLRCSPISGHKSVSWYQQVLGQGPQFIFQYYEKEERGRGNFPDRFSARQFPNYSSELNVNALLLGDSALYLCASSKQGLSGNTIYFGEGSWLTVV.

The chain uses TRBV7-9 and TRBJ2-3; 7 bases map to TRBD2. There are 17 residues in the CDR3. Germline CDR1 SEHNR, CDR2 FQNEAQ (reference sequence). V lost 5 bases and J lost 0; bases outside the gene matches: 11. CDR3 nucleotides: TGTGCCAGCAGCGCGGGAGAGGCCACCGATAGCACAGATACGCAGTATTTT. As protein: CASSAGEATDSTDTQYF.

There are a few counts of this clone. This chain links TRBV9 with TRBJ1-6, with TRBD1 matching over 10 bases. The J segment lost 9 bases and the V segment lost 3 bases, leaving 6 bases of the junction unmatched. CDR3 length equals 15 residues. Germline V gene lookup returns CDR1 SGDLS and CDR2 YYNGEE. The chain's CDR3 is CASSAPGQGSSPLHF. As DNA, the CDR3 is TGTGCCAGCAGCGCCCCGGGACAGGGGAGTTCACCCCTCCACTTT.

The rearrangement uses TRBV11-2 and TRBJ1-1; TRBD1 might be the D (6 bases). The germline V gene encodes CDR1 SGHAT and CDR2 FQNNGV. This CDR3 contains 14 residues. V dropped 4 bases and J dropped 0 bases, with 9 bases sitting between them. CDR3 protein: CASSWGGLNTEAFF. CDR3 in DNA: TGTGCCAGCAGCTGGGGGGGCCTGAACACTGAAGCTTTCTTT.

The chain links TRBV7-2 to TRBJ2-5; the D gene is possibly TRBD2 (6 bases). The end of the DNA is better explained by TRBJ2-7, so the J call may be wrong. CDR3 length: 14 amino acids. Germline V gives CDR1 SGHTA, CDR2 FQGNSA. The CDR3 is CASSLRGLSYEQYF. In DNA form, the CDR3 reads TGTGCCAGCAGCTTGAGGGGACTTAGCTACGAGCAGTACTTC.

In its sample, this clone was seen a few times. This chain connects TRBV5-5 to TRBJ1-2; 7 bases align to TRBD1. With V trimmed by 2 bases and J by 8 bases, 3 bases remained unmatched. CDR3 length: 12 amino acids. CDR1 SGHKS and CDR2 YYEKEE come from the germline V gene (reference sequence). The CDR3 loop reads CASSFNRGGYTF. The DNA for the CDR3 is TGTGCCAGCAGCTTCAACAGGGGCGGCTACACCTTC.

The chain couples TRBV10-3 to TRBJ1-2, with 9 bases that match TRBD1. The V and J ends lost 3 bases and 5 bases, in that order; junction bases with no gene match: 13. Germline V gene lookup returns CDR1 ENHRY and CDR2 SYGVKD. The CDR3 covers 17 residues. CDR3 protein: CAISDWGQGLLGYGYTF. The CDR3 bases are TGTGCCATCAGTGATTGGGGACAGGGCCTCCTGGGGTATGGCTACACCTTC.